The 8 T cell receptor beta chains below come from one sample, sequenced in a study of sequential checkpoint blockade in melanoma (dated by TCRdb to the late 2010s). This sample's treatment or condition label indicates: randomized to nivolumab then ipilimumab (arm A) or the reverse (arm B). Receptors were amplified or captured by the immunoSEQ multiplex PCR assay. TCRdb holds this immuneACCESS table with in-frame rearrangements only. Some clones are missing; in checked studies, unresolved V genes explain under half, and the rest has no known cause. Within this sample are tens of thousands of clones, with about four fifths of them counted one time only. Together, the top ten hold around a sixth of the sample. The specimen was CD8+ T cells sorted from blood (inferred from file names), collected from a patient given nivolumab and ipilimumab in sequence. The receptors were sampled from a human donor with melanoma.

The V and J genes are TRBV13 and TRBJ2-3; D is perhaps TRBD1 (5 bases). There are 15 residues in the CDR3. Trimming shortened V by 0 bases and J by 4 bases, and 11 bases separated the two germline ends. The germline V gene encodes CDR1 PRHDT and CDR2 FYEKMQ (reference sequence). The CDR3 sequence: CASSLGGALSDTQYF. Written as DNA, the CDR3 is TGTGCCAGCAGCTTAGGTGGGGCGTTGTCAGATACGCAGTATTTT.

This chain joins TRBV10-2 and TRBJ1-1; no definite D call. Germline V lookup: CDR1 WSHSY, CDR2 SAAADI. V was clipped by 4 bases and J by 1 base, with 7 bases between them. The CDR3 has 13 amino acids. CDR3 nucleotides: TGCGCCAGCAGTGTCACGAGGAACACTGAAGCTTTCTTT. Protein: CASSVTRNTEAFF.

The chain has TRBV7-2 and TRBJ2-1; weak D call: TRBD1 (6 bases). Trimming cost V 1 base and J 3 bases, with 7 bases left between them. The germline CDR1 and CDR2 sequences are SGHTA and FQGNSA. The CDR3 sequence is 14 residues long. This CDR3 is CASSLGTDYNEQFF. CDR3 DNA sequence: TGTGCCAGCAGCTTAGGGACAGACTACAATGAGCAGTTCTTC.

This rearrangement joins TRBV27 to TRBJ2-1, with D maybe TRBD2 (6 bases). Germline V gives CDR1 MNHEY, CDR2 SMNVEV (reference sequence). CDR3 length: 14 amino acids. V was shortened by 5 bases and J by 8 bases, with 16 bases between the two germline ends. The CDR3 sequence: CASSPLSGHDEQFF. DNA for the CDR3: TGTGCCAGCAGTCCGCTGAGCGGGCACGATGAGCAGTTCTTC.

This clone was seen only once. The rearrangement uses TRBV6-5 and TRBJ1-4; no firm D call. V lost 2 bases and J lost 0, with 7 bases in between. This CDR3 has 15 residues. CDR1 and CDR2 (germline): MNHEY, SVGAGI. CDR3 sequence: CASSYLAATNEKLFF. CDR3 in DNA: TGTGCCAGCAGTTACCTTGCAGCAACTAATGAAAAACTGTTTTTT.

The CDR3 sequence is CAISGMTGVSGNTIYF. The DNA of the CDR3 is TGTGCCATCAGTGGTATGACAGGGGTATCTGGAAACACCATATATTTT. The chain joins TRBV10-3 to TRBJ1-3; 8 bases are shared with TRBD1. J lost 1 base, V lost 4 bases, and 6 bases had no gene match. Per the germline V gene, CDR1 is ENHRY and CDR2 is SYGVKD. The CDR3 covers 16 residues.

This chain connects TRBV28 to TRBJ2-5; TRBD2 might be the D (5 bases). V was trimmed by 6 bases and J by 9 bases, leaving 20 bases between them. The CDR3 totals 14 residues. Germline V lookup: CDR1 MDHEN, CDR2 SYDVKM. The CDR3 nucleotides read TGTGCCAGCAGCTACTCGGGAAGAAGAGATCCCCAGTACTTC. Translation gives CASSYSGRRDPQYF.

The chain recombines TRBV9 with TRBJ2-7; TRBD1 is a possible D gene (5 bases). The CDR3 is made up of 14 amino acids. Trimming removed 5 bases at V and 3 bases at J, with 15 bases between. CDR1 is SGDLS and CDR2 is YYNGEE in the germline V gene. The DNA of the CDR3 is TGTGCCAGCAGTGTGGGGCTAATCGACTACGAGCAGTACTTC. Protein product: CASSVGLIDYEQYF.